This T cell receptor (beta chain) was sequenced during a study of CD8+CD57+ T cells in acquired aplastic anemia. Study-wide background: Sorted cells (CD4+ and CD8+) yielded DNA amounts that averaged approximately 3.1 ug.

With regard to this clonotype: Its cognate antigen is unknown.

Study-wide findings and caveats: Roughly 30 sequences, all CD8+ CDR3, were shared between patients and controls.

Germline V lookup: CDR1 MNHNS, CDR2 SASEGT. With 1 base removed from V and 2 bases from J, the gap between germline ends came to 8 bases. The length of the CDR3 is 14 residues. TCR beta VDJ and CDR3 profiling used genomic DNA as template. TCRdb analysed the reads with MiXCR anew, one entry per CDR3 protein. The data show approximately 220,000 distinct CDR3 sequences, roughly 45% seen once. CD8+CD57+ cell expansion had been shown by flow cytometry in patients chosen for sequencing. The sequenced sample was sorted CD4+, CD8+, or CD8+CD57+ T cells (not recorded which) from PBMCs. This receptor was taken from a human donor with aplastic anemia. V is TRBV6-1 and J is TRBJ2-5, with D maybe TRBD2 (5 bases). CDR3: CASSEGTQQETQYF. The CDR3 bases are TGTGCCAGCAGTGAAGGGACTCAGCAAGAGACCCAGTACTTC.